The clone carrying this TCR beta chain was seen repeatedly, ten times or more. This entry belongs to a study of T cells in Graves' hyperthyroidism and ophthalmopathy. Background on the study: The blood sample was taken at first diagnosis, before treatment began.

RNA transcripts served as the template for amplifying TCR beta CDR3 regions. During a first-round RT-PCR of the TCR CDR3, the HTBI primer set was used. TCRdb itself ran the multiplex PCR reads through MiXCR, one entry per CDR3 protein. The sample has about 600,000 distinct CDR3 sequences; about 16% are singletons. Exclusion criteria comprised uncontrolled infection, other autoimmune disease, pregnancy or lactation. This CDR3 is 15 amino acids long. After removal of 4 bases from V and 4 bases from J, the junction contained 7 bases not matched to a gene. Germline CDR1 and CDR2: SGHAT and FQNNGV. What was sequenced was blood. The chain carries TRBV11-2 and TRBJ2-7; 10 bases align to TRBD1. The receptor comes from a woman aged 40 to 49 with Graves' ophthalmopathy. The CDR3 DNA reads TGTGCCAGCAGCTCCAGACAGGGGGCTGAGTACGAGCAGTACTTC. This sequence encodes CASSSRQGAEYEQYF.